This T cell receptor beta chain derives from a study of tumor-infiltrating lymphocytes in primary liver carcinoma. The V gene's germline CDR1 is GTSNPN and CDR2 SVGIG (reference sequence). The CDR3 runs 14 residues. Without any cell sorting, about 20-32 mg of bulk tissue yielded co-extracted RNA and DNA. The input was 400 to 500 ng total RNA; TCR beta cDNA was made from it with a constant-region primer. Amplification in three nested multiplex PCR rounds with slightly modified ARM-PCR gave rise to TCR beta libraries. TRBV1-TRBV30 forward primers paired with a C-beta reverse primer drove the first two PCR rounds, approximately 11 cycles each. Each CDR3 protein is one row after TCRdb ran MiXCR on the multiplex PCR reads. The repertoire includes approximately 79,000 distinct CDR3 sequences, almost 70% of them detected once, and around a quarter sits in the top ten. Note on this clonotype: One end of the junction is discordant with germline, which a read error may explain.

The J gene is TRBJ2-2, the V gene TRBV30; D not resolved. The TCR originated in a man aged 35 to 55 with primary liver carcinoma and hepatitis B virus infection. The sequencing sample was made of liver tumor tissue from sampling region 4. Subset meaning: tumor region T4, right-lateral pole. The CDR3 bases are TGTGTCTGGGCTAGACAAACCCTCACAGGGGAGCTGTTTTTT. As protein: CVWARQTLTGELFF.